This T cell receptor beta chain was identified in a study of blood T cell repertoires in COVID-19. Across the whole study: The analysed material was cDNA or gDNA that came from T cells, B-cell-depleted T cells, or PBMCs.

Per the germline V gene, CDR1 is MNHEY and CDR2 is SMNVEV (reference sequence). V shed 7 bases, J shed 4 bases, and the junction held 15 bases outside the gene matches. The CDR3 extends over 18 amino acids. The Seattle site enrolled patients during active infection and followed them longitudinally. In the original processing: Nucleated cell counts were estimated from reference gene primer amplification. Repertoires were generated with immunoSEQ multiplex PCR, while TCRdb's copy carries only in-frame clones and drops some. Clone size and the V and J calls come from that table; the DNA yielded D and trimming. The repertoire holds around 260,000 clones, with 75% to 95% as singletons.

This sequence originates from a person between 18 and 35 years old with COVID-19, enrolled during active disease. The sequencing sample was made of peripheral blood. The chain carries TRBV27 and TRBJ2-1; 11 nucleotides match TRBD2. CDR3 region: CASTSTLRGTSGYNEQFF. The DNA for the CDR3 is TGTGCCAGCACCTCTACCCTCAGAGGGACTAGCGGATACAATGAGCAGTTCTTC.